A selection of T cell receptor beta chains follows, all from one sample in a study of T-cell memory formation after mild COVID-19. MiXCR, run by TCRdb on the 5' RACE reads, gives a single entry per CDR3 protein. The sample consists of 350,000 to 400,000 distinct CDR3 sequences, 13% to 15% of them appearing once. The specimen was PBMCs or a T cell subset sorted from them (not recorded which). The source of these receptors is a young man who had mild COVID-19 (a few samples of this study predate the infection). Cell type and time point are not known. CDR3s include the opening cysteine and the closing phenylalanine or tryptophan. D genes are given only for firm matches. Where a row states a size, it is once, few, many or the class of an expanded clone; other rows omit it.

size	D	V	J	CDR3	DNA
few	-	TRBV7-9	TRBJ1-2	CASSPGPKQTYGYTF	TGTGCCAGCAGCCCGGGACCCAAGCAAACCTATGGCTACACCTTC
-	-	TRBV7-9	TRBJ1-5	CASSFGSFQPQHF	TGTGCCAGCAGCTTTGGGAGTTTTCAGCCCCAGCATTTT
few	TRBD1	TRBV5-5	TRBJ2-7	CASSPGQIPYEQYF	TGTGCCAGCAGCCCGGGACAGATTCCCTACGAGCAGTACTTC
few	TRBD1	TRBV5-1	TRBJ1-2	CASSLQSGGAEYTF	TGCGCCAGCAGCTTGCAGTCAGGGGGGGCCGAGTACACCTTC
-	-	TRBV12-3/TRBV12-4	TRBJ1-1	CASSPRSALNTEAFF	TGTGCCAGCAGTCCTCGTTCAGCCTTGAACACTGAAGCTTTCTTT
few	-	TRBV4-3	TRBJ1-1	CSSSQDRNTEAFF	TGCTCCAGCAGCCAGGACAGAAACACTGAAGCTTTCTTT
-	-	TRBV5-1	TRBJ2-5	CASREPGETQYF	TGCGCCAGCCGGGAGCCGGGGGAGACCCAGTACTTC
-	TRBD1	TRBV6-5	TRBJ2-3	CASSSGQDPRPDTQYF	TGTGCCAGCAGTTCAGGACAGGACCCTCGGCCAGATACGCAGTATTTT
few	-	TRBV2	TRBJ2-7	CASTQSGEQYF	TGTGCCAGCACTCAGAGCGGTGAGCAGTACTTC
once	-	TRBV4-3	TRBJ2-2	CASSQEGGGTGELFF	TGCGCCAGCAGCCAAGAAGGGGGGGGTACCGGGGAGCTGTTTTTT
many	TRBD2	TRBV29-1	TRBJ2-7	CSVATSGGDYEQYF	TGCAGCGTAGCTACTAGCGGGGGAGACTACGAGCAGTACTTC
-	-	TRBV28	TRBJ2-1	CASRRGDYQRNEQFF	TGTGCCAGCAGACGGGGAGACTATCAACGCAATGAGCAGTTCTTC
few	TRBD2	TRBV5-1	TRBJ2-5	CASSSWEGLLQETQYF	TGCGCCAGCAGCTCCTGGGAGGGACTACTCCAAGAGACCCAGTACTTC
few	-	TRBV4-2	TRBJ1-2	CASSQDGGVGYGYTF	TGTGCCAGCAGCCAAGATGGCGGGGTTGGGTATGGCTACACCTTC
-	-	TRBV27	TRBJ2-2	CASSLYALVGTGELFF	TGTGCCAGCAGTTTATATGCCCTGGTGGGGACCGGGGAGCTGTTTTTT
-	-	TRBV15	TRBJ1-1	CATSRAGWGFTEAFF	TGTGCCACCAGCAGAGCCGGTTGGGGCTTCACTGAAGCTTTCTTT
few	-	TRBV6-5	TRBJ1-4	CASSYGGTNEKLFF	TGTGCCAGCAGTTACGGGGGCACTAATGAAAAACTGTTTTTT
-	TRBD1	TRBV20-1	TRBJ2-3	CSAKKQGVVADTQYF	TGCAGTGCTAAAAAACAGGGGGTGGTCGCAGATACGCAGTATTTT
many	-	TRBV5-1	TRBJ2-1	CASSSRQVSSYNEQFF	TGCGCCAGCAGCTCAAGACAGGTGAGCTCCTACAATGAGCAGTTCTTC
many	-	TRBV12-3/TRBV12-4	TRBJ2-2	CASSPSGGEINTGELFF	TGTGCCAGCAGTCCCTCAGGGGGGGAGATCAACACCGGGGAGCTGTTTTTT
-	-	TRBV10-3	TRBJ2-5	CAISELGETQYF	TGTGCCATCAGTGAGTTAGGAGAGACCCAGTACTTC
few	TRBD1	TRBV19	TRBJ2-7	CASSLRQGDEQYF	TGTGCCAGTAGCCTTAGACAGGGCGACGAGCAGTACTTC
few	-	TRBV12-3/TRBV12-4	TRBJ2-1	CASSYHLFQGNEQFF	TGTGCCAGCAGTTACCACCTCTTTCAGGGGAATGAGCAGTTCTTC
many	TRBD2	TRBV20-1	TRBJ2-3	CRPGAGDTDTQYF	TGCAGGCCAGGAGCGGGGGACACAGATACGCAGTATTTT
few	-	TRBV9	TRBJ2-5	CASSVAGQETQYF	TGTGCCAGCAGCGTAGCCGGGCAAGAGACCCAGTACTTC
few	-	TRBV18	TRBJ2-2	CASSPLQGSIEELFF	TGTGCCAGCTCACCCCTACAGGGCTCAATCGAGGAGCTGTTTTTT
few	TRBD2	TRBV28	TRBJ2-2	CASAAGAGELFF	TGTGCCAGCGCCGCGGGAGCCGGGGAGCTGTTTTTT
few	TRBD1	TRBV4-1	TRBJ1-5	CASSSDRVYQPQHF	TGCGCCAGCAGCTCCGACAGGGTCTATCAGCCCCAGCATTTT
few	TRBD2	TRBV2	TRBJ2-1	CATLGLAGGDEQFF	TGTGCCACCCTAGGACTAGCGGGGGGTGATGAGCAGTTCTTC
-	TRBD1	TRBV7-9	TRBJ1-5	CASSQTGGEQPQHF	TGTGCCAGCAGCCAGACAGGGGGCGAGCAGCCCCAGCATTTT